This TCR beta chain was captured by sequencing in a study of long-term antiretroviral therapy in people with HIV. Findings of the study overall: Controls exceeded HIV repertoires in CDR3 length range. Post-ART diversity increased but stayed below transplant donor controls. Information on adherence, resistance and therapy changes was unavailable.

Turning to this clone: Its antigen is still unknown.

The assay, immunoSEQ v3.0, was run at survey level. Produced via immunoSEQ multiplex PCR; TCRdb's table is partial and in-frame only. The sample lists roughly 34,000 clones, 70% to 90% occurring once. CDR1 is SGHAT, CDR2 FQDESV, per germline (reference sequence). J gave up 3 bases and V 10 bases, and 21 bases lay outside the gene matches. The CDR3 is 17 residues long. Treatment for all HIV-infected participants took place in the United States. This material consisted of unsorted PBMCs, taken about 2.7 years before starting antiretroviral therapy. The V gene is TRBV11-1, the J gene TRBJ2-7, with 7 bases matching TRBD1. The source is a woman aged 30 to 39 with HIV. The CDR3 sequence is CATVSGTVFFRSYEQYF. The CDR3 region has the DNA TGTGCCACCGTCTCCGGGACAGTTTTTTTTCGGAGCTACGAGCAGTACTTC.